These 9 T cell receptor beta chains originate from one sample sequenced in a study of blood T cell repertoires in COVID-19. The data were produced by immunoSEQ multiplex PCR, yet TCRdb's version contains in-frame clones alone and is incomplete. The sample contains about 140,000 clones, around 79% of which appear only once. Sequencing input: peripheral blood. These receptors all stem from a man in his 60s with acute or convalescent COVID-19.

The genes are TRBV7-9 and TRBJ2-3; the D is unclear. CDR3 length: 15 residues. Trimming cost V 6 bases and J 5 bases, with 18 bases left between them. Germline V gives CDR1 SEHNR, CDR2 FQNEAQ (reference sequence). The CDR3 here is CASRPIAGAVDTQYF. The DNA of the CDR3 is TGTGCCAGCAGACCTATAGCCGGAGCCGTAGATACGCAGTATTTT.

The V call is TRBV4-3, the J call TRBJ1-3; D possibly corresponds to TRBD1 (6 bases). The V gene's germline CDR1 is LGHNA and CDR2 YSLEER. The CDR3 has 17 residues. Between the trimmed V and J ends, which lost 0 bases and 0 bases, there was a span of 12 bases. DNA for the CDR3: TGCGCCAGCAGCCAAGAGGCCAGGGACAACTCTGGAAACACCATATATTTT. It yields the protein CASSQEARDNSGNTIYF.

This clone was observed a few times. The chain carries TRBV9 and TRBJ2-7, with D maybe TRBD1 (6 bases). With 4 bases removed from V and 0 bases from J, the gap between germline ends came to 14 bases. Germline CDR1 SGDLS, CDR2 YYNGEE. The CDR3 is 15 residues long. The CDR3 protein is CASSLGTQSSYEQYF. In DNA form, the CDR3 reads TGTGCCAGCAGCTTAGGGACACAAAGCTCCTACGAGCAGTACTTC.

The V call is TRBV24-1, the J call TRBJ2-3; TRBD1 might be the D (5 bases). The CDR3 has 15 residues. V lost 5 bases to trimming and J lost 0 bases, with 11 bases between them. Germline values: CDR1 KGHDR, CDR2 SFDVKD. In nucleotides, the CDR3 is TGTGCCACCAGTGGTGCACAGGTGAGCACAGATACGCAGTATTTT. Protein product: CATSGAQVSTDTQYF.

This clone has just one count. The chain couples TRBV18 to TRBJ1-1; 10 bases are shared with TRBD1. Germline V gene data show CDR1 as KGHSH and CDR2 as LQKENI. The CDR3 runs to 14 residues. J lost 4 bases, V lost 4 bases, and 3 bases had no gene match. The CDR3 bases are TGTGCCAGCTCACTGCGGGACAGGGGCACTGAAGCTTTCTTT. This codes for CASSLRDRGTEAFF. Filled out from reference TRBV18 and TRBJ1-1, the complete variable domain reads NAGVMQNPRHLVRRRGQEARLRCSPMKGHSHVYWYRQLPEEGLKFMVYLQKENIIDESGMPKERFSAEFPKEGPSILRIQQVVRGDSAAYFCASSLRDRGTEAFFGQGTRLTVV.

The chain links TRBV18 to TRBJ1-4; D remains ambiguous. CDR3 size: 15 residues. V was clipped by 2 bases and J by 3 bases, with 10 bases between them. CDR1 and CDR2 from the germline V gene are KGHSH and LQKENI. The CDR3 region is CASSPVNRANEKLFF. The CDR3 DNA reads TGTGCCAGCTCACCAGTAAACCGGGCTAATGAAAAACTGTTTTTT.

This sequence joins TRBV7-2 and TRBJ2-7; D is possibly TRBD2 (6 bases). The V gene lost 2 bases and the J gene lost 3 bases, with 17 bases spanning the gap. Germline CDR1 is SGHTA and CDR2 is FQGNSA. This CDR3 region has 16 residues. In nucleotides, the CDR3 is TGTGCCAGCAGCTTATCGAGCGGGCGAAGGGGCTACGAGCAGTACTTC. Its translation is CASSLSSGRRGYEQYF.

This clone was observed a few times. CDR3 sequence: CASSLGLQGGNSPLHF. As DNA, the CDR3 is TGCGCCAGCAGCCTCGGTCTACAGGGGGGGAATTCACCCCTCCACTTT. The V and J genes are TRBV5-1 and TRBJ1-6; 8 positions match TRBD1. Germline V gene data show CDR1 as SGHRS and CDR2 as YFSETQ. The V and J ends lost 4 bases and 7 bases, in that order; junction bases with no gene match: 10. The CDR3 spans 16 residues. The full variable domain, completed using reference TRBV5-1 and TRBJ1-6, is KAGVTQTPRYLIKTRGQQVTLSCSPISGHRSVSWYQQTPGQGLQFLFEYFSETQRNKGNFPGRFSGRQFSNSRSEMNVSTLELGDSALYLCASSLGLQGGNSPLHFGNGTRLTVT.

The CDR3, as DNA: TGTGCCAGCAGCCAATTCCTCCCAAGCGGGCTAAACACCGGGGAGCTGTTTTTT. Translating it yields CASSQFLPSGLNTGELFF. The genes are TRBV3-1 (or the pseudogene TRBV3-2) and TRBJ2-2; weak D call: TRBD2 (6 bases). The germline CDR1 and CDR2 sequences are LGHDT and YNNKEL (reference sequence). V lost 2 bases, J lost 2 bases, and 18 bases lay in between. The CDR3 extends over 18 amino acids.